What follows describes a single T cell receptor (beta chain). Its antigen is not identified. The CDR3 sequence is 14 residues long. The germline gives CDR1 SGHKS, CDR2 YYEKEE (reference sequence). With 0 bases removed from V and 6 bases from J, the gap between germline ends came to 10 bases. The data were taken from a study of shared clonotypes between healthy human individuals. Looking at the study overall: In total, the donors were a couple of women and a few men aged 18 to 49. Whole-study findings and limits: A reduction in generation probabilities was seen for non-shared clonotypes relative to those shared by all four donors.

Clones were read by immunoSEQ multiplex PCR, and TCRdb kept only the in-frame ones, dropping some. Found here are more than 1.2 million clones, less than 99% of them singletons; the top ten hold under 0.45%. Source material: naive CD4+ T cells sorted from blood. Indicated subset: CD45RA+ positively selected. The clonotype originates from a man in his thirties or forties in good health. This chain joins TRBV5-5 and TRBJ1-5; no clear D gene. CDR3 nucleotide sequence: TGTGCCAGCAGCTTGGCTCAAGGGTTTCAGCCCCAGCATTTT. Translating gives CASSLAQGFQPQHF.